The clone carrying this T cell receptor beta chain was detected only a few times. Its antigen is not identified. This record comes from a study of blood T cells in healthy people across ages. In germline, CDR1 is MNHNS, CDR2 SASEGT. This CDR3 is built from 11 residues. Trimming pared 10 bases from V and 4 bases from J, leaving 10 bases between. Study-wide results and caveats: PBMCs that were unsorted prevented a conclusive naive versus antigen-experienced comparison.

PCR was performed a second time for about 6 to 12 cycles using a sample-barcoded 5' primer and a J-beta primer mix. A template-switch adaptor with 12 random nucleotides tagged each cDNA molecule. Per sample, CDR3-containing paired-end reads numbered at least 2.5 million. TCRdb re-derived calls from the 5' RACE reads in MiXCR, one entry per CDR3 protein. The data hold about 1.5 million distinct CDR3 sequences, with approximately 38% observed a single time. The TCR comes from a woman aged 18-29 years in good health. This rearrangement joins TRBV6-1 to TRBJ1-2, with D hard to call. Source material: blood. DNA for the CDR3: TGTGCCACCACGGCCAGCTATGGCTACACCTTC. It codes for CATTASYGYTF.